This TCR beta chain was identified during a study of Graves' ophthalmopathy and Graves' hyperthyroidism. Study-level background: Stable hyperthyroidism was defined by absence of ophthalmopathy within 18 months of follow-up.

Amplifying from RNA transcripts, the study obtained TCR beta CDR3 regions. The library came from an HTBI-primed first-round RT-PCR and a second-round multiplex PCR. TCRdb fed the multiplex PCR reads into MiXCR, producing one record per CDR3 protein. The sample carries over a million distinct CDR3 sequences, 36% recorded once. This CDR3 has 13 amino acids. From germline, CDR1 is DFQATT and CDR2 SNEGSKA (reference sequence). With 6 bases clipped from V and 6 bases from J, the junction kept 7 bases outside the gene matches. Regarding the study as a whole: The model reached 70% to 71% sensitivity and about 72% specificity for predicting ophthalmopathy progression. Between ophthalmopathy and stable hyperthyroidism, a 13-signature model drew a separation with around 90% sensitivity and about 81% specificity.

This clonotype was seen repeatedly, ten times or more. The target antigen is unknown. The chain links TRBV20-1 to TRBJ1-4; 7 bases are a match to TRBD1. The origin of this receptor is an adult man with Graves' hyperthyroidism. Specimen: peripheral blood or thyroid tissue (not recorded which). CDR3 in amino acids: CSAIRGNYEKLFF. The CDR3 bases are TGCAGTGCCATCAGGGGGAACTATGAAAAACTGTTTTTT.